These 21 T cell receptor beta chains share one sample of origin, sequenced in a study of control samples from healthy donors and cancer patients. Profiled with immunoSEQ multiplex PCR; TCRdb holds only in-frame clones, not every one. The profile covers around 51,000 clones, with about 80% appearing a single time and 9.5% to 13% taken by the ten largest. Sequenced material: blood. The receptors come from a man in his 70s in good health.

The V and J genes are TRBV10-1 and TRBJ2-1, with 8 nucleotides matching TRBD2. This CDR3 contains 15 residues. V was clipped by 8 bases and J by 8 bases; unmatched bases: 14. CDR1 WNHNN and CDR2 SYGVQD come from the germline V gene (reference sequence). In DNA, the CDR3 is TGCGCCAGCCAACCGGGACTAGTGAGAGGGGATGAGCAGTTCTTC. Amino acids: CASQPGLVRGDEQFF.

J is TRBJ2-1 and V is TRBV19; TRBD2 agrees at 7 bases. This CDR3 comprises 18 residues. Unmatched junction bases numbered 25, after V lost 10 bases and J lost 7 bases. The germline gives CDR1 LNHDA, CDR2 SQIVND (reference sequence). The CDR3 loop reads CATRRGRLRAWGGNEQFF. The DNA for the CDR3 is TGTGCCACCCGCCGCGGGAGACTTAGGGCGTGGGGGGGAAATGAGCAGTTCTTC.

This clone has a handful of counts. The V call is TRBV10-3, the J call TRBJ2-3, with 9 bases matching TRBD1. Germline trimming cut 3 bases from V and 3 bases from J; bases unmatched to any gene: 4. Germline values: CDR1 ENHRY, CDR2 SYGVKD. This CDR3 contains 15 residues. CDR3 DNA sequence: TGTGCCATCAGTGACCCGGGACAGGGTACAGATACGCAGTATTTT. Translating gives CAISDPGQGTDTQYF.

The CDR3 spells CASSYEGGTGLTKNIQYF. CDR3 DNA: TGTGCCAGCAGCTACGAGGGAGGGACAGGGCTTACCAAAAACATTCAGTACTTC. V is TRBV7-9 and J is TRBJ2-4, with 9 nucleotides matching TRBD1. Trimming took 4 bases from V and 2 from J; bases not matched to a gene: 12. CDR1 is SEHNR, CDR2 FQNEAQ, per germline (reference sequence). The length of the CDR3 is 18 residues. The full variable domain, with the rest looked up from reference TRBV7-9 and TRBJ2-4, is DTGVSQNPRHKITKRGQNVTFRCDPISEHNRLYWYRQTLGQGPEFLTYFQNEAQLEKSRLLSDRFSAERPKGSFSTLEIQRTEQGDSAMYLCASSYEGGTGLTKNIQYFGAGTRLSVL.

The rearrangement links TRBV27 to TRBJ2-6; tentative D call: TRBD1 (6 bases). The CDR3 sequence is 16 residues long. Between the trimmed V and J ends, which lost 7 bases and 0 bases, there was a span of 13 bases. CDR1 and CDR2 (germline): MNHEY, SMNVEV (reference sequence). The CDR3 sequence is CASTFGGSSGANVLTF. The CDR3 DNA reads as TGTGCCAGCACCTTTGGGGGCAGCTCTGGGGCCAACGTCCTGACTTTC.

In the case of this clone: An end of the junction differs from the germline gene, which may be a read error. This chain links TRBV7-7 with TRBJ2-2, with D maybe TRBD1 (8 bases). The germline gives CDR1 SSHAT, CDR2 FNYEAQ (reference sequence). CDR3 length: 16 residues. The CDR3 DNA follows: TGTGCTAGCAGCCCCGGGGGGACAGGACACGCCGGGGAGCTGTTTTTT. The encoded protein is CASSPGGTGHAGELFF. Drawing the rest from reference TRBV7-7 and TRBJ2-2, the complete variable domain is GAGVSQSPRYKVTKRGQDVTLRCDPISSHATLYWYQQALGQGPEFLTYFNYEAQPDKSGLPSDRFSAERPEGSISTLTIQRTEQRDSAMYRCASSPGGTGHAGELFFGEGSRLTVL.

This clone was counted a single time. The rearrangement links TRBV28 to TRBJ1-2; weak D call: TRBD1 (6 bases). In germline, CDR1 is MDHEN, CDR2 SYDVKM. This CDR3 is built from 14 residues. Deletions cut 3 bases from V and 8 bases from J, with 16 bases between. The CDR3 sequence is CASSFLSGARGYTF. CDR3 coding DNA: TGTGCCAGCAGTTTCCTATCGGGGGCGCGAGGCTACACCTTC.

J is TRBJ1-2 and V is TRBV28; D is unresolved. This CDR3 comprises 14 residues. The V end was cut by 4 bases, the J end by 8 bases, with 17 bases between. Looked up from germline, CDR1 is MDHEN and CDR2 is SYDVKM. The CDR3 nucleotides are TGTGCCAGCAGTTCTCCGCATGGGGTACTAGGCTACACCTTC. This encodes CASSSPHGVLGYTF.

The chain links TRBV3-1 (or the pseudogene TRBV3-2) to TRBJ2-7, with TRBD1 identical over 8 bases. The germline V gene has CDR1 LGHDT and CDR2 YNNKEL (reference sequence). CDR3 length equals 16 residues. Trimming removed 3 bases from V and 0 bases from J; junction bases left unmatched: 7. The CDR3 is CASSQVGTGLSYEQYF. CDR3 sequence (DNA): TGTGCCAGCAGCCAGGTTGGGACAGGCCTCTCCTACGAGCAGTACTTC.

The chain couples TRBV23-1 to TRBJ2-7, with D possibly matching TRBD1 (6 bases). TRBV23-1 is marked as an open reading frame, function uncertain. The CDR3 covers 15 residues. V was shortened by 2 bases and J by 4 bases, with 15 bases between the two germline ends. In DNA form, the CDR3 reads TGCGCCAGCAGTCAAATCACAGGGTGGGAATACGAGCAGTACTTC. As protein: CASSQITGWEYEQYF.

V gene TRBV7-9 combines with J gene TRBJ2-7; the match to TRBD2 covers 11 bases. CDR3 length: 14 residues. Germline V gives CDR1 SEHNR, CDR2 FQNEAQ (reference sequence). J lost 7 bases, V lost 10 bases, and 12 bases had no gene match. The CDR3 spells CATRLAGGAGEQYF. CDR3 nucleotide sequence: TGTGCCACACGATTAGCGGGAGGGGCGGGGGAGCAGTACTTC.

The rearrangement links TRBV3-1 (or the pseudogene TRBV3-2) to TRBJ2-7; TRBD1 aligns across 8 bases. The CDR3 totals 14 residues. Trimming at V came to 3 bases and at J to 2 bases, leaving 3 bases not matched to a gene. Germline V gene data show CDR1 as LGHDT and CDR2 as YNNKEL (reference sequence). This chain's CDR3 is CASSQTGVPYEQYF. CDR3 coding DNA: TGTGCCAGCAGCCAGACAGGGGTTCCCTACGAGCAGTACTTC.

This clone appeared a few times. The sample contains more than one DNA sequence encoding this CDR3. The chain combines TRBV11-3 with TRBJ2-3; 11 nucleotides align to TRBD1. Germline V gene data show CDR1 as SGHNT and CDR2 as YENEEA. The CDR3 is made up of 16 amino acids. V lost 5 bases and J lost 2; bases outside the gene matches: 6. CDR3 residues: CASSPRTGGFTDTQYF. CDR3 DNA sequence: TGTGCCAGCAGCCCGCGGACAGGGGGCTTCACAGATACGCAGTATTTT.

As regards this clone: A read error may produce the germline difference seen at one junction end. The chain has TRBV5-5 and TRBJ1-4, with D maybe TRBD1 (6 bases). Germline V gene data show CDR1 as SGHKS and CDR2 as YYEKEE (reference sequence). The CDR3 runs 14 residues. CDR3: CASTPGTTNEKLFF. In nucleotides, the CDR3 is TGTGCCAGCACACCGGGGACAACGAATGAAAAACTGTTTTTT.

The chain uses TRBV5-1 and TRBJ1-2, with 12 bases matching TRBD1. With 3 bases clipped from V and 8 bases from J, the junction kept 14 bases outside the gene matches. This CDR3 spans 17 amino acids. Germline values: CDR1 SGHRS, CDR2 YFSETQ. The chain's CDR3 is CASSSFPGTGGAKGYTF. CDR3 bases: TGCGCCAGCAGCTCGTTCCCCGGGACAGGGGGCGCAAAGGGCTACACCTTC. Complete variable domain (other parts from reference TRBV5-1 and TRBJ1-2): KAGVTQTPRYLIKTRGQQVTLSCSPISGHRSVSWYQQTPGQGLQFLFEYFSETQRNKGNFPGRFSGRQFSNSRSEMNVSTLELGDSALYLCASSSFPGTGGAKGYTFGSGTRLTVV.

There are a few counts of this clone. V is TRBV29-1 and J is TRBJ1-1; TRBD1 might be the D (5 bases). The CDR3 totals 14 residues. The V end was cut by 1 base, the J end by 11 bases, with 20 bases between. CDR1 and CDR2 from the germline V gene are SQVTM and ANQGSEA. The CDR3 DNA sequence: TGCAGCGTTGAAGTCGGGGAAAGTGGGGGGAAGGCTTTCTTT. As protein: CSVEVGESGGKAFF. The variable domain in full, with the rest retrieved from reference TRBV29-1 and TRBJ1-1, is SAVISQKPSRDICQRGTSLTIQCQVDSQVTMMFWYRQQPGQSLTLIATANQGSEATYESGFVIDKFPISRPNLTFSTLTVSNMSPEDSSIYLCSVEVGESGGKAFFGQGTRLTVV.

The chain is built from TRBV19 and TRBJ1-6; possible D gene TRBD1, 5 bases. The V gene's germline CDR1 is LNHDA and CDR2 SQIVND (reference sequence). The CDR3 extends over 14 amino acids. With 10 bases removed from V and 7 bases from J, the gap between germline ends came to 17 bases. Here the CDR3 DNA reads TGTGCCACCAAGAGGGACGTCTTCAATTCACCCCTCCACTTT. It translates to CATKRDVFNSPLHF.

This rearrangement joins TRBV5-1 to TRBJ1-3, with 7 bases that match TRBD1. In germline, CDR1 is SGHRS, CDR2 YFSETQ. CDR3 size: 15 residues. J gave up 2 bases and V 0 bases, and 2 bases lay outside the gene matches. In nucleotides, the CDR3 is TGCGCCAGCAGCTTGGAGACAGGGACTGGAAACACCATATATTTT. Protein sequence: CASSLETGTGNTIYF. Full variable domain (rest looked up from reference TRBV5-1 and TRBJ1-3): KAGVTQTPRYLIKTRGQQVTLSCSPISGHRSVSWYQQTPGQGLQFLFEYFSETQRNKGNFPGRFSGRQFSNSRSEMNVSTLELGDSALYLCASSLETGTGNTIYFGEGSWLTVV.

V gene TRBV3-1 (or the pseudogene TRBV3-2) combines with J gene TRBJ2-3; 8 bases map to TRBD2. There are 16 residues in the CDR3. The J segment lost 0 bases and the V segment lost 2 bases, leaving 4 bases of the junction unmatched. Germline V gene data show CDR1 as LGHDT and CDR2 as YNNKEL (reference sequence). The CDR3 region has the DNA TGTGCCAGCAGCCAATTCGGGGGGGCCAGCACAGATACGCAGTATTTT. It translates to CASSQFGGASTDTQYF.

The rearrangement uses TRBV28 and TRBJ2-7; no definite D call. In germline, CDR1 is MDHEN, CDR2 SYDVKM. The V gene lost 2 bases and the J gene lost 4 bases, with 12 bases spanning the gap. The CDR3 sequence is 14 residues long. The CDR3, as DNA: TGTGCCAGCAGTTTAGTGGGCACTTTGTACGAGCAGTACTTC. Protein: CASSLVGTLYEQYF.

DNA for the CDR3: TGTGCCAGCAGTTACAGGGGGGCATATAGAGATACGCAGTATTTT. The encoded protein is CASSYRGAYRDTQYF. This chain joins TRBV6-2 or TRBV6-3 and TRBJ2-3; D assignment may be TRBD1 or TRBD2 (6 bases each). The germline V gene encodes CDR1 MNHEY and CDR2 SVGEGT. The CDR3 is made up of 15 amino acids. Trimming stripped 2 bases from V and 5 bases from J, with 14 bases between.